This T cell receptor beta chain was identified in a study of CD8 T cells in Susac syndrome. Study details: When blood was drawn, the patients with Susac syndrome were therapy-naive, on corticosteroids, or on intravenous immunoglobulin alone.

Reverse transcription used about 0.45 to 1 ug RNA and random hexamers. TCRdb fed the immunoSEQ multiplex PCR reads into MiXCR, producing one record per CDR3 protein. The table includes about 130,000 distinct CDR3 sequences, approximately 96% detected once. Study-wide findings and caveats: In total CD8+ repertoires, more than 15 Susac-specific public clones were found, and four to six in CD8+ TEMRA repertoires. Individuals included in the TCR sequencing and HLA analysis were acknowledged by the study to be relatively few in number.

CD8+ and CD4+ T cells from blood underwent TCR beta sequencing. Germline trimming cut 6 bases from V and 5 bases from J; bases unmatched to any gene: 11. This CDR3 region has 15 residues. The germline gives CDR1 LNHDA, CDR2 SQIVND (reference sequence). In regard to this clonotype: Its cognate antigen is unknown.

The V gene is TRBV19, the J gene TRBJ2-7, with 9 bases aligning to TRBD1. Sequencing was carried out using CD8+ T cells from PBMCs. The sequence came from a human donor with Susac syndrome. The CDR3 DNA reads as TGTGCCAGTAGCAACCCCCGGGACAGGGTGGACGAGCAGTACTTC. This sequence encodes CASSNPRDRVDEQYF.